This T cell receptor beta chain was documented in a study of tumor and adjacent non-tumor tissue in lung cancer. Study information: The patients, 9 to 11 men and 4 to 6 women, were roughly 30 to 80 with stage I to III disease. About 4.17 million productive TCRbeta reads were obtained per sample on average.

This clonotype was found once. What it binds is not known. The CDR3 contains 15 residues. Germline values: CDR1 SGHAT, CDR2 FQNNGV. V gave up 2 bases and J gave up 13 bases, with 24 bases separating them. Study-level findings and limits: Tumor tissue had significantly higher TCR diversity than normal lung. In normal lung, the top 100 clones were significantly more dominant than in tumor.

RNA was extracted from bulk tissue without any cell sorting. The library came from three nested PCR rounds adapted from ARM-PCR protocols. In TCRdb, the multiplex PCR reads were re-called with MiXCR into one record per CDR3 protein. The sample records 70,000 to 90,000 distinct CDR3 sequences, over 75% being singletons. This clonotype originated in a woman aged 45-65 years with non-small cell lung cancer. Input material: lung tumor tissue. The chain is built from TRBV11-2 and TRBJ2-7, with D unresolved. CDR3 sequence reads: CASSLSPSPSYEDYF. The CDR3 DNA is TGTGCCAGCAGCTTATCCCCGAGTCCCTCCTACGAGGATTACTTC.